This T cell receptor (beta chain) derives from a study of control samples from healthy donors and cancer patients. As for this clone: This specimen includes other DNA sequences encoding the same CDR3.

Repertoires were generated with immunoSEQ multiplex PCR, while TCRdb's copy carries only in-frame clones and drops some. The table lists some 190,000 clones, over 80% of them singletons, with 1.8% in the top ten. The germline V and J ends were trimmed by 2 bases and 2 bases, with 4 bases remaining between them. Germline-derived CDR1 and CDR2 are MNHNY and SVGAGI (reference sequence). This CDR3 has 13 residues. The receptor was isolated from a man aged 25-40 years in good health. V usage is TRBV6-6 and J usage is TRBJ1-5; D gene unclear. The sample was blood. The CDR3 nucleotides read TGTGCCAGCAGTTACGGGGGCAATCAGCCCCAGCATTTT. Protein: CASSYGGNQPQHF.